One and the same sample provided the 15 T cell receptor beta chains below, sequenced in a study of shared clonotypes between healthy human individuals. Data came from immunoSEQ multiplex PCR; TCRdb stores just in-frame clones and leaves some out. This sample yields 470,000 or so clones, of which 81% are seen a single time; about an eighth belongs to the top ten. Material for sequencing was PBMCs. The receptors here all came from a woman aged 40 to 50 in good health. Some clones in this sample may be carry-over from other donors' samples.

The chain employs TRBV28 and TRBJ2-1; 7 bases match TRBD2. This CDR3 contains 18 residues. The V gene's germline CDR1 is MDHEN and CDR2 SYDVKM. Trimming removed 5 bases from V and 6 bases from J; junction bases left unmatched: 19. The CDR3 region has the DNA TGTGCCAGCAGTCCAAACCGGTGGGGGAGGCGGGAGCTCAATGAGCAGTTCTTC. Protein product: CASSPNRWGRRELNEQFF.

Note on this clone: This likely traces to a read error, being one base from a far larger clone. The V gene is TRBV10-1, the J gene TRBJ2-1; tentative D call: TRBD2 (6 bases). Germline V gene sequence: CDR1 WNHNN, CDR2 SYGVQD (reference sequence). The CDR3 is 14 amino acids. In DNA form, the CDR3 reads TGCGCCAGCGGTGAGTCTAGCGTTACGAATGAGCAGTTCTTC. Protein sequence: CASGESSVTNEQFF.

The chain carries TRBV6-5 and TRBJ1-5, with D maybe TRBD1 (5 bases). The ends were cut back, 2 bases at V and 6 bases at J, with 11 bases in the middle. The CDR3 loop spans 14 amino acids. Per germline, CDR1 MNHEY and CDR2 SVGAGI. This chain's CDR3 is CASSYRGLGQPQHF. The CDR3 region has the DNA TGTGCCAGCAGTTACCGGGGGTTGGGTCAGCCCCAGCATTTT.

The gene calls are TRBV29-1 and TRBJ2-1; D assignment may be TRBD1 or TRBD2 (5 bases each). CDR3 length equals 14 residues. Germline lookup yields CDR1 SQVTM and CDR2 ANQGSEA. With 1 base removed from V and 8 bases from J, the gap between germline ends came to 15 bases. CDR3 sequence reads: CSVEGGTRGDEQFF. The CDR3 nucleotides read TGCAGCGTTGAAGGGGGCACCCGAGGGGATGAGCAGTTCTTC.

The chain combines TRBV5-6 with TRBJ2-3, with D uncertain. The CDR3 is 18 residues long. Between the trimmed V and J ends, which lost 0 bases and 4 bases, there was a span of 21 bases. Germline V CDR1 and CDR2: SGHDT, YYEEEE. This CDR3 is CASSLDFGSRAFPDTQYF. For the CDR3, the DNA is TGTGCCAGCAGCTTGGATTTTGGGTCTAGGGCTTTCCCAGATACGCAGTATTTT.

The genes are TRBV5-4 and TRBJ2-1; D ambiguous. Germline loops: CDR1 SGHNT, CDR2 YYREEE (reference sequence). V was cut by 4 bases and J by 2 bases, with 7 bases left in between. The CDR3 is 13 amino acids. The CDR3 nucleotides read TGTGCCAGCAGCGTTGAAGCCTACAATGAGCAGTTCTTC. Protein product: CASSVEAYNEQFF.

Points on this clone: This CDR3 is also generated by other DNA sequences in the sample. The V gene is TRBV6-4, the J gene TRBJ2-1, with D possibly matching TRBD2 (6 bases). Trimming took 3 bases from V and 4 from J, leaving 13 bases between them. Per germline, CDR1 MRHNA and CDR2 SNTAGT. The CDR3 contains 15 residues. CDR3 bases: TGTGCCAGCAGTGATTCCGGGACTGATTACAATGAGCAGTTCTTC. Protein sequence: CASSDSGTDYNEQFF.

As concerns this clone: One base separates it from a far larger clone, so it is likely a read error. Other DNA sequences in this sample translate to the same CDR3. This chain joins TRBV20-1 and TRBJ1-2, with D possibly matching TRBD1 (5 bases). This CDR3 has 11 amino acids. The germline V gene encodes CDR1 DFQATT and CDR2 SNEGSKA (reference sequence). V lost 5 bases and J lost 8, with 12 bases in between. The CDR3 DNA reads TGCAGTGCTGGCCGGGGGGAAGGCTACACCTTC. It codes for CSAGRGEGYTF.

The chain has TRBV27 and TRBJ1-1; no reliable D call. Germline loops: CDR1 MNHEY, CDR2 SMNVEV (reference sequence). Trimming pared 1 base from V and 1 base from J, leaving 7 bases between. The CDR3 contains 14 residues. DNA of the CDR3: TGTGCCAGCAGTTTATGGGCAGGGAACACTGAAGCTTTCTTT. Protein sequence: CASSLWAGNTEAFF.

As DNA, the CDR3 is TGTGCCAGCAGTTTAGGCCCCCCCCTAGCGGGAGGGCCGGGCGAGCAGTACTTC. Protein product: CASSLGPPLAGGPGEQYF. The chain is built from TRBV28 and TRBJ2-7, with 12 bases aligning to TRBD2. J was trimmed by 6 bases and V by 2 bases; bases with no gene match: 14. The CDR3 is made up of 18 amino acids. Germline V CDR1 and CDR2: MDHEN, SYDVKM.

As for this clone: Given a far larger clone just one base away, this is likely a sequencing read error. The same CDR3 is also encoded by other DNA sequences in this sample. As DNA, the CDR3 is TGTGCCAGCAGTGAAAAGGTGGGGGTGTCTGGAAACACCATATACTTT. Translated, it gives CASSEKVGVSGNTIYF. This chain joins TRBV25-1 and TRBJ1-3; perhaps TRBD1 as D (5 bases). The germline V gene encodes CDR1 MGHDK and CDR2 SYGVNS. The CDR3 length is 16 residues.

The chain recombines TRBV10-3 with TRBJ1-3; tentative D call: TRBD1 (6 bases). CDR1 and CDR2 (germline): ENHRY, SYGVKD. The CDR3 length is 17 residues. Trimming cost V 0 bases and J 0 bases, with 12 bases left between them. CDR3 DNA: TGTGCCATCAGTGAGTCGTTCCGGGGGGCCTCTGGAAACACCATATATTTT. The encoded protein is CAISESFRGASGNTIYF.

Points on this clone: A far more abundant clone sits one base away, making this likely a read error. J is TRBJ1-5 and V is TRBV28, with D possibly matching TRBD1 (5 bases). V lost 6 bases and J lost 6, with 24 bases in between. This CDR3 is 17 amino acids long. Germline V gene sequence: CDR1 MDHEN, CDR2 SYDVKM. The CDR3 region is CASRSTGDGVSVQPQHF. CDR3 nucleotide sequence: TGTGCCAGCAGGAGTACCGGGGACGGGGTCTCCGTTCAGCCCCAGCATTTT.

The count of this clone is one. The chain recombines TRBV6-6 with TRBJ2-1; tentatively, D is TRBD2 (5 bases). Trimming removed 1 base from V and 6 bases from J, with 16 bases in between. This CDR3 contains 16 residues. Germline CDR1 and CDR2: MNHNY and SVGAGI (reference sequence). Written as DNA, the CDR3 is TGTGCCAGCAGTTACTTTCCTAGCAGGCCCCTCAATGAGCAGTTCTTC. Protein product: CASSYFPSRPLNEQFF.

The CDR3 DNA sequence: TGTGCCAGTAGGGCCTCACTGGAGGGCACAGCAGGCTATGGCTACACCTTC. It encodes CASRASLEGTAGYGYTF. This sequence joins TRBV19 and TRBJ1-2; D call uncertain. This CDR3 region has 17 residues. V was shortened by 6 bases and J by 4 bases, with 24 bases between the two germline ends. Per germline, CDR1 LNHDA and CDR2 SQIVND (reference sequence).